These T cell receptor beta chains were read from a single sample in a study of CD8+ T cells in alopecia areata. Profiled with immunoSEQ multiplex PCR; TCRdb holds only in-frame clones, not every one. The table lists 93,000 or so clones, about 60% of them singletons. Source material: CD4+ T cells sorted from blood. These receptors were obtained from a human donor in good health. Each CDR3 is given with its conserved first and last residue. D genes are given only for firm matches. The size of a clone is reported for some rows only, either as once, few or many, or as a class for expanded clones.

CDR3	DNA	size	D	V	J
CASSPWTGGETQYF	TGTGCCAGCAGCCCCTGGACAGGGGGGGAGACCCAGTACTTC	few	TRBD1	TRBV11-2	TRBJ2-5
CASSQTGETQYF	TGTGCCAGCAGTCAGACAGGAGAGACCCAGTACTTC	NA	NA	TRBV11-2	TRBJ2-5
CASSLDTGELFF	TGTGCCAGCAGTCTCGACACCGGGGAGCTGTTTTTT	NA	NA	TRBV2	TRBJ2-2
CASSQDLSGGDRAYEQYF	TGCGCCAGCAGCCAAGATCTAAGCGGGGGGGACCGAGCCTACGAGCAGTACTTC	NA	TRBD2	TRBV4-1	TRBJ2-7
CASGYPGAETQYF	TGCGCCAGCGGCTACCCAGGGGCAGAGACCCAGTACTTC	NA	NA	TRBV5-1	TRBJ2-5
CASSVGTGAPNEQFF	TGTGCCAGCAGTGTAGGGACAGGGGCGCCCAATGAGCAGTTCTTC	NA	TRBD1	TRBV25-1	TRBJ2-1
CAWGAGNTIYF	TGTGCCTGGGGAGCGGGAAACACCATATATTTT	NA	NA	TRBV30	TRBJ1-3
CASERQGASLETQYF	TGTGCCAGCGAGCGACAGGGGGCAAGTTTAGAGACCCAGTACTTC	NA	TRBD1	TRBV25-1	TRBJ2-5
CACRYNNEQFF	TGTGCCTGCAGATACAACAATGAGCAGTTCTTC	NA	NA	TRBV30	TRBJ2-1
CASRAPGTANTGELFF	TGCGCCAGCAGGGCCCCCGGGACAGCGAACACCGGGGAGCTGTTTTTT	NA	TRBD1	TRBV5-1	TRBJ2-2
CASSLTGQIYGYTF	TGTGCCAGCAGCTTAACGGGACAGATCTATGGCTACACCTTC	NA	TRBD1	TRBV5-8	TRBJ1-2
CASSPDRQRTYEQYF	TGTGCCAGCTCACCCGACCGACAGAGAACCTACGAGCAGTACTTC	many	NA	TRBV18	TRBJ2-7
CASSAPTRNQETQYF	TGTGCCAGCAGTGCCCCTACTAGAAACCAAGAGACCCAGTACTTC	NA	NA	TRBV6-1	TRBJ2-5
CAWSEGFTDTQYF	TGTGCCTGGAGTGAAGGCTTCACAGATACGCAGTATTTT	NA	NA	TRBV30	TRBJ2-3
CASSAQGAYEQYF	TGTGCCAGCAGTGCGCAGGGGGCCTACGAGCAGTACTTC	NA	TRBD1	TRBV25-1	TRBJ2-7
CAWSVGGVGTQYF	TGTGCCTGGAGTGTAGGGGGAGTTGGGACCCAGTACTTC	NA	NA	TRBV30	TRBJ2-5
CASSPDRGNQPQHF	TGCGCCAGCAGCCCTGACAGGGGGAATCAGCCCCAGCATTTT	NA	TRBD1	TRBV5-1	TRBJ1-5
CAWTTTGGGYTF	TGTGCCTGGACTACGACAGGGGGCGGCTACACCTTC	NA	TRBD1	TRBV30	TRBJ1-2
CAWSAQYEQYF	TGTGCCTGGAGTGCACAGTACGAGCAGTACTTC	few	NA	TRBV30	TRBJ2-7
CASSLQGSHNEKLFF	TGTGCCAGCAGCCTACAGGGGTCCCACAATGAAAAACTGTTTTTT	few	TRBD1	TRBV7-2	TRBJ1-4
CSARGNTEAFF	TGCAGTGCTCGTGGAAACACTGAAGCTTTCTTT	NA	NA	TRBV20-1	TRBJ1-1
CSAAGGRTDTQYF	TGCAGCGCAGCGGGGGGCCGCACAGATACGCAGTATTTT	NA	TRBD2	TRBV29-1	TRBJ2-3
CASSIFRTGRNEQFF	TGTGCCAGTAGTATATTCCGGACAGGGCGCAATGAGCAGTTCTTC	NA	TRBD1	TRBV19	TRBJ2-1
CSVDRGNTEAFF	TGCAGCGTTGATCGGGGGAACACTGAAGCTTTCTTT	NA	NA	TRBV29-1	TRBJ1-1
CASSQVWGNTEAFF	TGTGCCAGCAGCCAAGTCTGGGGAAACACTGAAGCTTTCTTT	NA	NA	TRBV4-2	TRBJ1-1
CSARDREGTEQFF	TGCAGCGCGAGGGACAGGGAAGGAACTGAGCAGTTCTTC	few	TRBD1	TRBV29-1	TRBJ2-1
CASSLDYTGTGANVLTF	TGTGCCAGCAGCTTAGATTACACAGGTACAGGGGCCAACGTCCTGACTTTC	once	NA	TRBV7-2	TRBJ2-6
CASSRGLANTGELFF	TGTGCCAGCAGCCGGGGGCTAGCGAACACCGGGGAGCTGTTTTTT	NA	NA	TRBV7-3	TRBJ2-2
CASSYDLPGAKNIQYF	TGTGCCAGCAGTTACGATCTTCCCGGGGCCAAAAACATTCAGTACTTC	few	NA	TRBV6-5	TRBJ2-4
CASRGGSDTQYF	TGTGCCAGCAGAGGTGGGTCAGATACGCAGTATTTT	few	NA	TRBV25-1	TRBJ2-3
CSVATGINYGYTF	TGCAGCGTTGCGACCGGAATTAACTATGGCTACACCTTC	once	NA	TRBV29-1	TRBJ1-2
CAWSSGRHTGGSDAFF	TGTGCCTGGAGTTCAGGCCGCCATACAGGGGGCAGCGACGCTTTCTTT	NA	TRBD1	TRBV30	TRBJ1-1
CASSLFRYSMNTEAFF	TGTGCCAGCAGCTTATTCCGGTACAGCATGAACACTGAAGCTTTCTTT	NA	NA	TRBV7-9	TRBJ1-1
CSVVIWQETQYF	TGCAGCGTTGTTATCTGGCAAGAGACCCAGTACTTC	NA	NA	TRBV29-1	TRBJ2-5
CASSVAGTGGAEQYF	TGTGCCAGCAGTGTAGCCGGGACAGGGGGAGCCGAGCAGTACTTC	NA	TRBD1	TRBV25-1	TRBJ2-7
CASSPGPEVQPQHF	TGTGCCAGCAGTCCCGGGCCCGAGGTTCAGCCCCAGCATTTT	NA	NA	TRBV6-5	TRBJ1-5
CASSFSETQYF	TGTGCCAGCAGCTTCAGTGAGACCCAGTACTTC	NA	NA	TRBV7-2	TRBJ2-5
CSVVRGLNTEAFF	TGCAGCGTTGTGCGGGGGTTGAACACTGAAGCTTTCTTT	NA	NA	TRBV29-1	TRBJ1-1
CAWSVGGFSEQYF	TGTGCCTGGAGTGTAGGGGGCTTCTCCGAGCAGTACTTC	NA	TRBD1	TRBV30	TRBJ2-7
CASSTSGGAGEYTGELFF	TGTGCCAGCAGTACTAGCGGGGGGGCCGGCGAATACACCGGGGAGCTGTTTTTT	few	TRBD2	TRBV25-1	TRBJ2-2
CASSLRKGSGANVLTF	TGCGCCAGCAGCCTGCGGAAGGGATCTGGGGCCAACGTCCTGACTTTC	few	NA	TRBV5-1	TRBJ2-6